This T cell receptor beta chain is from a study of OX40 agonist ivuxolimab in advanced cancers. Study-wide points: Still undetermined is the antigen specificity of the expanded peripheral T cells.

On this clone itself: The antigen is not known.

The V and J ends lost 2 bases and 6 bases respectively, with 11 bases between them. CDR1 is SGHVS and CDR2 is FNYEAQ in the germline V gene. The CDR3 spans 14 residues. The assay was immunoSEQ multiplex PCR, and TCRdb's table has in-frame clones only and misses some. Here the sample spans 20,000 to 25,000 clones, around four fifths being singletons. The clonotype was recovered from an adult with an advanced solid tumor such as melanoma, head and neck, liver or kidney cancer. The J gene is TRBJ2-1, the V gene TRBV7-6; D remains ambiguous. Here the sequenced sample was CD4+ or CD8+ T cells sorted from blood, taken in a trial of the OX40 agonist ivuxolimab. This CDR3 reads CASSLTAALNEQFF. As DNA, the CDR3 is TGTGCCAGCAGCTTAACCGCGGCCCTCAATGAGCAGTTCTTC.